Listed here are 2 T cell receptor beta chains from one sample, sequenced in a study of CD8 T cells in Susac syndrome. Reverse transcription of roughly 0.45 to 1 ug RNA used random hexamers. A single record per CDR3 protein comes from TCRdb applying MiXCR to the immunoSEQ multiplex PCR reads. The sample has approximately 190,000 distinct CDR3 sequences, more than 85% seen once. The sample consisted of CD4+ T cells from PBMCs. The receptors originated from a human donor with Susac syndrome.

The J gene is TRBJ2-1, the V gene TRBV3-1; TRBD1 matches 10 bases. CDR3 size: 16 residues. Per the germline V gene, CDR1 is LGHDT and CDR2 is YNNKEL (reference sequence). Trimming took 1 base from V and 9 from J; bases not matched to a gene: 9. The DNA for the CDR3 is TGTGCCAGCAGCCAAGCCGGACAGGGGGAAAGGGGTGAGCAGTTCTTC. Translation gives CASSQAGQGERGEQFF.

The chain has TRBV29-1 and TRBJ2-5, with D maybe TRBD1 (6 bases). The CDR3 loop spans 12 amino acids. Germline CDR1 and CDR2: SQVTM and ANQGSEA. Trimming left V 2 bases short and J 5 bases short, with 9 bases between. In DNA form, the CDR3 reads TGCAGCGTTGAAACAGGGTTCGAGACCCAGTACTTC. Its translation is CSVETGFETQYF.